The 21 T cell receptor beta chains below all came from one sample that was sequenced in a study of radiotherapy plus CTLA-4 blockade in lung cancer (dated by TCRdb to between 2018 and 2020). Libraries were prepared through the immunoSEQ multiplex PCR assay. In TCRdb, the immuneACCESS table is reduced to in-frame sequences with V and J assigned. These tables do not hold every clone; where another copy was compared, an unresolved V gene accounts for under half, and the others remain unexplained. This sample holds about 100,000 clones; 83% were observed only once. The top ten constitute roughly 0.84% of the sample. The sample was peripheral blood, taken from a patient treated with radiotherapy plus ipilimumab. The receptors come from a human donor with non-small cell lung cancer who had stable disease on radiotherapy plus ipilimumab.

The gene calls are TRBV9 and TRBJ1-1; D uncertain. V was trimmed by 4 bases and J by 4 bases, leaving 11 bases between them. CDR1 is SGDLS, CDR2 YYNGEE, per germline. CDR3 size: 13 residues. CDR3 in DNA: TGTGCCAGCAGCCTAACCGGTACCACTGAAGCTTTCTTT. Protein product: CASSLTGTTEAFF.

The rearrangement joins TRBV7-2 to TRBJ1-2; D might be TRBD1 (6 bases). CDR1 and CDR2 (germline): SGHTA, FQGNSA. V was cut by 1 base and J by 0 bases, with 12 bases left in between. The CDR3 totals 16 residues. The CDR3, as DNA: TGTGCCAGCAGCTTAGGAGGGGGGGAAGCTAACTATGGCTACACCTTC. This encodes CASSLGGGEANYGYTF. The variable domain in full, completed from reference TRBV7-2 and TRBJ1-2, reads GAGVSQSPSNKVTEKGKDVELRCDPISGHTALYWYRQSLGQGLEFLIYFQGNSAPDKSGLPSDRFSAERTGGSVSTLTIQRTQQEDSAVYLCASSLGGGEANYGYTFGSGTRLTVV.

The chain links TRBV11-1 to TRBJ2-1; 9 bases match TRBD2. There are 14 residues in the CDR3. CDR1 and CDR2 (germline): SGHAT, FQDESV (reference sequence). J lost 10 bases, V lost 5 bases, and 9 bases had no gene match. CDR3 DNA sequence: TGTGCCAGCAGCCTCGGGGCTAGCGGGGCCGAGCAGTTCTTC. Translation: CASSLGASGAEQFF.

CDR3 bases: TGCAGTGCTAGAGAACCCAACGAAGCTTTCTTT. Its translation is CSAREPNEAFF. The genes are TRBV20-1 and TRBJ1-1; D is ambiguous. From germline, CDR1 is DFQATT and CDR2 SNEGSKA (reference sequence). Trimming pared 0 bases from V and 8 bases from J, leaving 7 bases between. The CDR3 contains 11 residues.

This sequence joins TRBV9 and TRBJ2-3; TRBD1 aligns across 7 bases. The germline CDR1 and CDR2 sequences are SGDLS and YYNGEE. The V segment lost 4 bases and the J segment 4 bases; nucleotides outside the gene matches: 15. CDR3 size: 17 residues. The CDR3 bases are TGTGCCAGCAGCCCACAGGGGCGGGTCACCCTGTCAGATACGCAGTATTTT. It yields the protein CASSPQGRVTLSDTQYF.

V and J are TRBV19 and TRBJ1-2, with TRBD1 as a possible D gene (6 bases). Germline lookup yields CDR1 LNHDA and CDR2 SQIVND (reference sequence). V lost 2 bases to trimming and J lost 4 bases, with 14 bases between them. CDR3 length: 15 residues. The CDR3 spells CASSIFGGQSYGYTF. The CDR3 DNA follows: TGTGCCAGTAGTATATTTGGAGGACAGTCCTATGGCTACACCTTC.

J is TRBJ1-3 and V is TRBV6-1; maybe TRBD1 (6 bases). The CDR3 covers 16 residues. Germline CDR1 reads MNHNS; CDR2 reads SASEGT. Trimming pared 3 bases from V and 3 bases from J, leaving 15 bases between. CDR3 region: CASSEAGAPGGNTIYF. CDR3 sequence (DNA): TGTGCCAGCAGTGAGGCGGGGGCCCCGGGTGGAAACACCATATATTTT.

This clone was counted a single time. The rearrangement uses TRBV10-3 and TRBJ2-5, with 12 bases matching TRBD1. Germline loops: CDR1 ENHRY, CDR2 SYGVKD. This CDR3 has 17 amino acids. V lost 0 bases and J lost 5; bases outside the gene matches: 7. This CDR3 is CAISESSGQGARETQYF. DNA of the CDR3: TGTGCCATCAGTGAGTCGTCGGGACAGGGGGCGAGGGAGACCCAGTACTTC.

The chain is built from TRBV9 and TRBJ1-1; D possibly corresponds to TRBD1 (6 bases). V was shortened by 4 bases and J by 3 bases, with 13 bases between the two germline ends. CDR1 and CDR2 from the germline V gene are SGDLS and YYNGEE. This CDR3 region has 14 residues. The CDR3 bases are TGTGCCAGCAGCTCCTGGGGGCGGGACACTGAAGCTTTCTTT. Protein product: CASSSWGRDTEAFF.

The gene calls are TRBV29-1 and TRBJ1-4, with TRBD1 matching over 7 bases. From germline, CDR1 is SQVTM and CDR2 ANQGSEA. The ends lost 8 bases at V and 8 bases at J; junction bases unmatched: 5. The CDR3 is made up of 11 amino acids. The CDR3 bases are TGCAGCCAGGGGGTCGGAGAAAAACTGTTTTTT. Encoded protein: CSQGVGEKLFF.

In this sample, this clone turned up once. J is TRBJ1-2 and V is TRBV4-1; 9 bases agree with TRBD1. This CDR3 is built from 15 residues. The V gene end was trimmed by 1 base and the J gene end by 7 bases; junction bases not matched to a gene: 7. Germline V gene data show CDR1 as MGHRA and CDR2 as YSYEKL. CDR3 bases: TGCGCCAGCAGCCAAGTGCTACGGGACAGGGCTGGCTACACCTTC. It codes for CASSQVLRDRAGYTF.

V is TRBV13 and J is TRBJ2-4; D unclear. CDR1 and CDR2 from the germline V gene are PRHDT and FYEKMQ (reference sequence). The CDR3 spans 17 residues. Trimming pared 2 bases from V and 0 bases from J, leaving 14 bases between. Here the CDR3 reads CASSLSGGRLAKNIQYF. The CDR3 coding sequence is TGTGCCAGCAGCTTATCAGGCGGTCGACTAGCCAAAAACATTCAGTACTTC.

This clone was found a few times. The V and J genes are TRBV28 and TRBJ1-2; TRBD1 aligns across 10 bases. Germline lookup yields CDR1 MDHEN and CDR2 SYDVKM. The CDR3 totals 12 residues. J was trimmed by 7 bases and V by 8 bases; bases with no gene match: 4. CDR3 residues: CASQTGGAGYTF. The CDR3 DNA reads as TGTGCCAGCCAGACAGGGGGCGCTGGCTACACCTTC.

In this sample, this clone turned up a few times. DNA of the CDR3: TGCGCCAGCAGCTACGTGGTCCAAAATGAGCAGTTCTTC. It is translated as CASSYVVQNEQFF. This sequence joins TRBV5-1 and TRBJ2-1; D remains unclear. The CDR3 has 13 amino acids. Germline CDR1 reads SGHRS; CDR2 reads YFSETQ. Trimming took 3 bases from V and 7 from J, leaving 11 bases between them.

The chain has TRBV6-5 and TRBJ2-5, with a weak D call TRBD2 (5 bases). This CDR3 spans 15 amino acids. Germline CDR1 and CDR2: MNHEY and SVGAGI. Trimming removed 4 bases from V and 5 bases from J, with 17 bases in between. The DNA for the CDR3 is TGTGCCAGCAGTTCCCGCGGGTCCATCCACGAGACCCAGTACTTC. It specifies CASSSRGSIHETQYF.

The chain joins TRBV28 to TRBJ2-7; 8 bases map to TRBD2. CDR3 length equals 13 residues. Per germline, CDR1 MDHEN and CDR2 SYDVKM. J gave up 6 bases and V 7 bases, and 8 bases lay outside the gene matches. CDR3 coding DNA: TGTGCCAGCAACGGGAGGGCCCCTTCCGAGCAGTACTTC. Protein sequence: CASNGRAPSEQYF. Full variable domain (missing parts from reference TRBV28 and TRBJ2-7): DVKVTQSSRYLVKRTGEKVFLECVQDMDHENMFWYRQDPGLGLRLIYFSYDVKMKEKGDIPEGYSVSREKKERFSLILESASTNQTSMYLCASNGRAPSEQYFGPGTRLTVT.

The chain employs TRBV9 and TRBJ2-2; no firm D call. Germline V gene lookup returns CDR1 SGDLS and CDR2 YYNGEE. This CDR3 is 15 amino acids long. Trimming pared 0 bases from V and 0 bases from J, leaving 6 bases between. The CDR3 region is CASSVVETNTGELFF. CDR3 DNA sequence: TGTGCCAGCAGCGTAGTTGAAACGAACACCGGGGAGCTGTTTTTT.

This chain connects TRBV7-9 to TRBJ1-6; D unresolved. Trimming removed 5 bases at V and 9 bases at J, with 14 bases between. The germline V gene encodes CDR1 SEHNR and CDR2 FQNEAQ (reference sequence). This CDR3 comprises 14 residues. Here the CDR3 reads CASSPFSEASPLHF. CDR3 DNA sequence: TGTGCCAGCAGCCCCTTCTCGGAAGCTTCACCCCTCCACTTT.

The J gene is TRBJ2-7, the V gene TRBV30, with D perhaps matching TRBD1 or TRBD2 (6 bases each). CDR3 size: 15 residues. Germline V gene sequence: CDR1 GTSNPN, CDR2 SVGIG (reference sequence). Deletions cut 2 bases from V and 3 bases from J, with 17 bases between. CDR3 amino acids: CAWSPKGGILYEQYF. CDR3 in DNA: TGTGCCTGGAGTCCCAAAGGGGGGATCCTCTACGAGCAGTACTTC.

The gene calls are TRBV28 and TRBJ1-3; maybe TRBD1 (5 bases). The length of the CDR3 is 14 residues. Trimming took off 6 bases at V and 1 base at J, with 10 bases between the two ends. CDR1 and CDR2 (germline): MDHEN, SYDVKM. CDR3 in DNA: TGTGCCAGCAGCCCAGGGTATTCTGGAAACACCATATATTTT. Translation gives CASSPGYSGNTIYF.

The chain carries TRBV9 and TRBJ2-1; D is unclear. CDR1 is SGDLS and CDR2 is YYNGEE in the germline V gene. V lost 1 base and J lost 9, with 2 bases in between. The CDR3 is 10 amino acids. In DNA form, the CDR3 reads TGTGCCAGCAGCGTACGTGAGCAGTTCTTC. Translation: CASSVREQFF.